These 21 T cell receptor beta chains were all obtained from the same sample, sequenced in a study of blood T cells in healthy people across ages. A second PCR of roughly 7 to 11 cycles used a sample-barcoded 5' primer and a J-beta primer mix. Each CDR3 protein gets one entry after TCRdb re-called the 5' RACE reads with MiXCR. Of roughly 700,000 distinct CDR3 sequences listed, about 34% are singletons. Material: blood. All receptors come from a woman older than 75 in good health.

This clonotype came up a few times. This chain links TRBV27 with TRBJ1-2, with D unclear. This CDR3 has 15 residues. Trimming removed 5 bases at V and 4 bases at J, with 17 bases between. Germline values: CDR1 MNHEY, CDR2 SMNVEV (reference sequence). CDR3 DNA sequence: TGTGCCAGCAGTCAGGTATTTCCAGATACCTATGGCTACACCTTC. As protein: CASSQVFPDTYGYTF.

In its sample, this clonotype was seen many times. The chain uses TRBV18 and TRBJ2-1; the D is unclear. Trimming stripped 2 bases from V and 3 bases from J, with 8 bases between. The CDR3 has 14 residues. CDR1 KGHSH and CDR2 LQKENI come from the germline V gene. CDR3 sequence (DNA): TGTGCCAGCTCACCAGAAGAGATCTACAATGAGCAGTTCTTC. Residues: CASSPEEIYNEQFF.

The DNA for the CDR3 is TGTGCCAGCAGCTTCCGGGGTGTGCAGTCCTACGAGCAGTACTTC. It is translated as CASSFRGVQSYEQYF. V gene TRBV7-2 combines with J gene TRBJ2-4, with a possible D match to TRBD2 (5 bases). The assigned J gene may be wrong: the sequence end matches TRBJ2-7 better. Germline-derived CDR1 and CDR2 are SGHTA and FQGNSA. The CDR3 sequence is 15 residues long.

This chain joins TRBV30 and TRBJ1-5; D ambiguous. The CDR3 has 13 amino acids. The germline CDR1 and CDR2 sequences are GTSNPN and SVGIG (reference sequence). The V and J ends lost 2 bases and 4 bases respectively, with 9 bases between them. Here the CDR3 DNA reads TGTGCCTGGAGTCAAGGAGCGAATCAGCCCCAGCATTTT. Its protein product is CAWSQGANQPQHF.

This clonotype has only a few counts. The rearrangement joins TRBV6-2 or TRBV6-3 to TRBJ2-3, with 7 bases fitting TRBD2. After removal of 2 bases from V and 0 bases from J, the junction contained 14 bases not matched to a gene. Germline CDR1 MNHEY, CDR2 SVGEGT. This CDR3 comprises 19 residues. The CDR3 DNA reads as TGTGCCAGCAGTTACAATCCTAGCGGAACAACTTCTAGCACAGATACGCAGTATTTT. Translating gives CASSYNPSGTTSSTDTQYF.

This clonotype appeared many times. The V call is TRBV30, the J call TRBJ1-5; weak D call: TRBD1 (6 bases). Germline CDR1 and CDR2: GTSNPN and SVGIG (reference sequence). This CDR3 region has 14 residues. Trimming took 2 bases from V and 1 from J, leaving 9 bases between them. In DNA, the CDR3 is TGTGCCTGGAGTCAGGGGATGAGCAATCAGCCCCAGCATTTT. Translating it yields CAWSQGMSNQPQHF.

This clonotype showed up many times. The chain is built from TRBV30 and TRBJ2-7, with D perhaps matching TRBD1 or TRBD2 (5 bases each). This CDR3 contains 16 residues. V lost 1 base to trimming and J lost 3 bases, with 19 bases between them. Germline CDR1 and CDR2: GTSNPN and SVGIG (reference sequence). The CDR3 coding sequence is TGTGCCTGGAGTGCTCGAGACGGCCTTGGGGGCTACGAGCAGTACTTC. Encoded protein: CAWSARDGLGGYEQYF.

This clonotype was seen ten or more times. The genes are TRBV12-3 or TRBV12-4 and TRBJ2-3; D might be TRBD2 (5 bases). Trimming pared 3 bases from V and 0 bases from J, leaving 10 bases between. This CDR3 contains 15 residues. In nucleotides, the CDR3 is TGTGCCAGCAGTTTTTCCGGACTGAGCACAGATACGCAGTATTTT. Translating it yields CASSFSGLSTDTQYF.

Details on this clonotype: A single base separates this from a much larger clone, so it may be a read error. As DNA, the CDR3 is TGTGCCAGCAGCCCGGGGACGGCAAGCTCCTACAAGGAGCAGTTCTTC. Amino acids: CASSPGTASSYKEQFF. This chain connects TRBV7-3 to TRBJ2-1; D is perhaps TRBD1 or TRBD2 (5 bases each). The CDR3 loop spans 16 amino acids. Germline CDR1 SGHTA, CDR2 FQGTGA.

A remark on this clonotype: This sequence may be a read error, since a much larger clone differs from it by one base. The V and J genes are TRBV6-1 and TRBJ2-7; the D gene is possibly TRBD2 (5 bases). The J call is in doubt because the DNA end fits TRBJ2-5 better. Germline V lookup: CDR1 MNHNS, CDR2 SASEGT. CDR3 length: 13 amino acids. CDR3 coding DNA: TGTGTCAGCAGTGAAGTCGAGCGGCGGACCCAGTACTTC. Translating gives CVSSEVERRTQYF.

This clonotype was seen only a few times. V and J are TRBV13 and TRBJ2-5; perhaps D is TRBD1 or TRBD2 (5 bases each). Germline V gene lookup returns CDR1 PRHDT and CDR2 FYEKMQ (reference sequence). V lost 3 bases and J 5 bases, leaving 16 bases between the germline ends. This CDR3 contains 15 residues. DNA of the CDR3: TGTGCCAGCAGCTTGGGTCTCGAGGGGCCGGAGACCCAGTACTTC. This sequence encodes CASSLGLEGPETQYF. The variable domain in full, with the rest retrieved from reference TRBV13 and TRBJ2-5, is AAGVIQSPRHLIKEKRETATLKCYPIPRHDTVYWYQQGPGQDPQFLISFYEKMQSDKGSIPDRFSAQQFSDYHSELNMSSLELGDSALYFCASSLGLEGPETQYFGPGTRLLVL.

The chain is built from TRBV27 and TRBJ2-3; 7 bases map to TRBD1. This CDR3 spans 16 amino acids. With V trimmed by 6 bases and J by 4 bases, 13 bases remained unmatched. Germline V gives CDR1 MNHEY, CDR2 SMNVEV (reference sequence). The CDR3 sequence: CASSYVRGSSADTQYF. DNA of the CDR3: TGTGCCAGCAGCTATGTCAGGGGGAGTTCGGCAGATACGCAGTATTTT.

Only a few counts were recorded for this clonotype. The chain is built from TRBV20-1 and TRBJ2-3; TRBD2 is a possible D gene (5 bases). Germline V lookup: CDR1 DFQATT, CDR2 SNEGSKA (reference sequence). The CDR3 has 12 amino acids. V was clipped by 7 bases and J by 7 bases, with 15 bases between them. The CDR3 here is CSGSGNGNTQYF. The DNA of the CDR3 is TGCAGTGGGTCAGGCAACGGGAATACGCAGTATTTT.

V is TRBV6-6 and J is TRBJ1-5; no clear D gene. The length of the CDR3 is 13 residues. V lost 6 bases to trimming and J lost 7 bases, with 13 bases between them. The germline CDR1 and CDR2 sequences are MNHNY and SVGAGI (reference sequence). The CDR3 loop is CASSLSPGQPQHF. The CDR3 DNA reads as TGTGCCAGCAGCTTGAGTCCGGGACAGCCCCAGCATTTT.

There are many counts of this clonotype. This sequence joins TRBV20-1 and TRBJ2-1; 10 bases are shared with TRBD2. The CDR3 length is 16 residues. The V segment lost 5 bases and the J segment 6 bases; nucleotides outside the gene matches: 13. Germline loops: CDR1 DFQATT, CDR2 SNEGSKA (reference sequence). CDR3 residues: CSADPILAGLSNEQFF. CDR3 coding DNA: TGCAGTGCTGACCCAATACTAGCGGGGTTAAGCAATGAGCAGTTCTTC.

The gene calls are TRBV5-1 and TRBJ1-2; D remains unclear. V lost 0 bases to trimming and J lost 1 base, with 4 bases between them. This CDR3 contains 13 residues. Germline loops: CDR1 SGHRS, CDR2 YFSETQ. The CDR3 sequence is CASSLVDNYGYTF. The CDR3 coding sequence is TGCGCCAGCAGCTTGGTTGATAACTATGGCTACACCTTC.

The sample holds a few counts of this clonotype. The rearrangement links TRBV5-1 to TRBJ1-6, with TRBD1 identical over 10 bases. The V segment lost 4 bases and the J segment 11 bases; nucleotides outside the gene matches: 6. Germline loops: CDR1 SGHRS, CDR2 YFSETQ. The CDR3 covers 14 residues. CDR3 loop: CASSPTGGGTPLHF. The CDR3 DNA is TGCGCCAGCAGCCCGACAGGGGGCGGGACACCCCTCCACTTT.

V gene TRBV24-1 combines with J gene TRBJ2-2; weak D call: TRBD1 (6 bases). From germline, CDR1 is KGHDR and CDR2 SFDVKD. The CDR3 has 14 residues. V lost 7 bases, J lost 1 base, and 9 bases lay in between. The CDR3 here is CATRGALNTGELFF. The CDR3 nucleotides read TGTGCCACCAGGGGGGCATTGAACACCGGGGAGCTGTTTTTT.

This clonotype was seen repeatedly, ten times or more. This chain uses TRBV6-5 with TRBJ2-7; 8 nucleotides line up with TRBD1. Trimming took 7 bases from V and 3 from J; bases not matched to a gene: 8. The CDR3 totals 14 residues. Looked up from germline, CDR1 is MNHEY and CDR2 is SVGAGI. The CDR3 protein is CASTSPGQGYEQYF. In DNA, the CDR3 is TGTGCCAGCACCTCACCCGGACAGGGCTACGAGCAGTACTTC.

This clonotype was recorded at least ten times. The chain is built from TRBV6-5 and TRBJ2-7, with D uncertain. Germline loops: CDR1 MNHEY, CDR2 SVGAGI. Trimming left V 0 bases short and J 2 bases short, with 14 bases between. CDR3 length: 16 amino acids. CDR3 region: CASSYSSHLLAYEQYF. CDR3 DNA sequence: TGTGCCAGCAGTTACTCGTCACACCTCTTAGCCTACGAGCAGTACTTC.

This clonotype was observed at least ten times. V and J are TRBV5-1 and TRBJ1-4; 8 nucleotides agree with TRBD1. In germline, CDR1 is SGHRS, CDR2 YFSETQ. This CDR3 region has 12 residues. J was trimmed by 13 bases and V by 4 bases; bases with no gene match: 6. The CDR3: CASSLETGALFF. CDR3 DNA sequence: TGCGCCAGCAGCCTGGAGACAGGGGCACTGTTTTTT.